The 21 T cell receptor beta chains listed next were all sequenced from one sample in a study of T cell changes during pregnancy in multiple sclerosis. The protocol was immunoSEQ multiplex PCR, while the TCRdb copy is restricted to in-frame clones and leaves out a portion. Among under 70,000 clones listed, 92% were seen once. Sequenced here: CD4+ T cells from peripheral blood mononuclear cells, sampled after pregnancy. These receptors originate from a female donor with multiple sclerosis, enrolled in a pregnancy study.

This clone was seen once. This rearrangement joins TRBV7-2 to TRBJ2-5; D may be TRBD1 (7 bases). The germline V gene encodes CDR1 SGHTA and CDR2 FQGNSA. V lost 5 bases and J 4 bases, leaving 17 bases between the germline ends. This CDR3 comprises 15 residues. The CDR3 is CASSTRQGGAETQYF. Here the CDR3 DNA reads TGTGCCAGCAGCACAAGGCAGGGGGGAGCAGAGACCCAGTACTTC.

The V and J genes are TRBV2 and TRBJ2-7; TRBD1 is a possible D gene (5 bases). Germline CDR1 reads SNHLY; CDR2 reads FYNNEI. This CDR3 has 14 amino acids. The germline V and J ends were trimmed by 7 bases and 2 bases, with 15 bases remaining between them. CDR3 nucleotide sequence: TGTGCCAGCAATATCCGTACCAGGGCCTACGAGCAGTACTTC. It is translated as CASNIRTRAYEQYF.

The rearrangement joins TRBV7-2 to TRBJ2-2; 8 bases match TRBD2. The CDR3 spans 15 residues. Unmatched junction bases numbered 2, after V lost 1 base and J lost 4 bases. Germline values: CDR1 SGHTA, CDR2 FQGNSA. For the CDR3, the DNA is TGTGCCAGCAGCTTAGGACTAGCGAGCACCGGGGAGCTGTTTTTT. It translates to CASSLGLASTGELFF.

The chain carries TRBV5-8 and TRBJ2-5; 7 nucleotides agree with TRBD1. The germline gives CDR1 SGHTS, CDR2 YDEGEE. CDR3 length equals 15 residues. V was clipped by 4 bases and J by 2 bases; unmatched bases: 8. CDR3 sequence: CASSPWTGRQETQYF. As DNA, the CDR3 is TGTGCCAGCAGCCCATGGACAGGCCGGCAAGAGACCCAGTACTTC.

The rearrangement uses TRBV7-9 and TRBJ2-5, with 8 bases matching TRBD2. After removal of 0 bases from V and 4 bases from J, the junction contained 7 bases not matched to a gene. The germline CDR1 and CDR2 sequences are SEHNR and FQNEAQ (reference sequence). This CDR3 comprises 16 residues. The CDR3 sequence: CASSLALRLAGETQYF. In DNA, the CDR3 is TGTGCCAGCAGCTTAGCACTCCGGCTAGCGGGAGAGACCCAGTACTTC.

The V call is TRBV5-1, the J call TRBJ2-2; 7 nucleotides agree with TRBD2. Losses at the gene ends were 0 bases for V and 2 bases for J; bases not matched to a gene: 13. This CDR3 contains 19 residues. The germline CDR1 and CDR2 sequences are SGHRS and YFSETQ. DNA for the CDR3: TGCGCCAGCAGCTTGGGTCGGGACCCCGGGACTATTAACACCGGGGAGCTGTTTTTT. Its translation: CASSLGRDPGTINTGELFF.

The CDR3 region is CASSLDRTYEQYF. The CDR3 DNA sequence: TGTGCCAGCAGCTTGGACAGGACCTACGAGCAGTACTTC. V is TRBV5-6 and J is TRBJ2-7; weak D call: TRBD1 (5 bases). The germline V gene encodes CDR1 SGHDT and CDR2 YYEEEE. V lost 0 bases and J lost 2, with 6 bases in between. This CDR3 is built from 13 residues. Supplemented by reference TRBV5-6 and TRBJ2-7, the full variable domain reads DAGVTQSPTHLIKTRGQQVTLRCSPKSGHDTVSWYQQALGQGPQFIFQYYEEEERQRGNFPDRFSGHQFPNYSSELNVNALLLGDSALYLCASSLDRTYEQYFGPGTRLTVT.

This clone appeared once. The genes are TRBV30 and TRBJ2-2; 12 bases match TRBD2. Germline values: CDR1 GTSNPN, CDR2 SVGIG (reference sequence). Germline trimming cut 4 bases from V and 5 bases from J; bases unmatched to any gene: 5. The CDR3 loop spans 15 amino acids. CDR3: CAWKGTSGRTGELFF. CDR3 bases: TGTGCCTGGAAAGGAACTAGCGGGAGGACCGGGGAGCTGTTTTTT. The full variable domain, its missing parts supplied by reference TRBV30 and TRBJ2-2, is SQTIHQWPATLVQPVGSPLSLECTVEGTSNPNLYWYRQAAGRGLQLLFYSVGIGQISSEVPQNLSASRPQDRQFILSSKKLLLSDSGFYLCAWKGTSGRTGELFFGEGSRLTVL.

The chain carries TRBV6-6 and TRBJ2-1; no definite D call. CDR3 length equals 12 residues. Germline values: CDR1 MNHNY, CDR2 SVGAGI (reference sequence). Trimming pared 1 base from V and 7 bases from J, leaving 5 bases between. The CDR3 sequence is CASSYFLNEQFF. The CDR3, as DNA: TGTGCCAGCAGTTACTTCCTAAATGAGCAGTTCTTC.

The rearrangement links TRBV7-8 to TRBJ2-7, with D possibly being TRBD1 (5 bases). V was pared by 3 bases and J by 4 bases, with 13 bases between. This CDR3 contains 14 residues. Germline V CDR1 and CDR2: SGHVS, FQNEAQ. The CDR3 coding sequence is TGTGCCAGCAGCTTGGGGCGTTTCGGATACGAGCAGTACTTC. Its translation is CASSLGRFGYEQYF.

The CDR3 sequence: CASSSDGNYGYTF. CDR3 coding DNA: TGTGCCAGCAGTTCCGACGGGAACTATGGCTACACCTTC. V gene TRBV27 combines with J gene TRBJ1-2; D is undetermined. V was clipped by 4 bases and J by 2 bases, with 8 bases between them. This CDR3 comprises 13 residues. Germline V gene lookup returns CDR1 MNHEY and CDR2 SMNVEV (reference sequence).

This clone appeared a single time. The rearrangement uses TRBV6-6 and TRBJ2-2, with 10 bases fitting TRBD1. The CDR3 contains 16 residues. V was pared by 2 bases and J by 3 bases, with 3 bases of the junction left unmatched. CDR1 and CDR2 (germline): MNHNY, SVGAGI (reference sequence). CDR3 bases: TGTGCCAGCAGTTACCCGGGACAGGGGTACACCGGGGAGCTGTTTTTT. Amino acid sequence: CASSYPGQGYTGELFF.

The CDR3 spells CAWETGSEKLFF. As DNA, the CDR3 is TGTGCCTGGGAGACAGGTAGCGAAAAACTGTTTTTT. This chain joins TRBV30 and TRBJ1-4, with TRBD1 as a possible D gene (6 bases). This CDR3 is 12 amino acids long. Germline V lookup: CDR1 GTSNPN, CDR2 SVGIG (reference sequence). V lost 5 bases, J lost 8 bases, and 12 bases lay in between.

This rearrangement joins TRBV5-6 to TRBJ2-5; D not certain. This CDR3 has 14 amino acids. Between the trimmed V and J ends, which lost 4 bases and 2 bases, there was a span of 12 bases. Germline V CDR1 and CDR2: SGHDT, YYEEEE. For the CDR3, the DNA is TGTGCCAGCAGCATTTCAACAGTACAAGAGACCCAGTACTTC. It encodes CASSISTVQETQYF. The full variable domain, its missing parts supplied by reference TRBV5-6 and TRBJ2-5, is DAGVTQSPTHLIKTRGQQVTLRCSPKSGHDTVSWYQQALGQGPQFIFQYYEEEERQRGNFPDRFSGHQFPNYSSELNVNALLLGDSALYLCASSISTVQETQYFGPGTRLLVL.

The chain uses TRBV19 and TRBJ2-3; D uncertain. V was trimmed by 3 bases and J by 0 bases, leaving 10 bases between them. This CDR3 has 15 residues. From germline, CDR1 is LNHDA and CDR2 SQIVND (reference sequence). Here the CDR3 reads CASSMLTSSTDTQYF. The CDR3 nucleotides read TGTGCCAGTAGTATGTTAACTTCTAGCACAGATACGCAGTATTTT.

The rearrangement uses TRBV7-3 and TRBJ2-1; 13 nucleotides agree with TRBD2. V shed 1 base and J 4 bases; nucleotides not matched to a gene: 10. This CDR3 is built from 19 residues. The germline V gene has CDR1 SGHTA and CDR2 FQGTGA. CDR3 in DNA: TGTGCCAGCAGCTTAAAACCGCAGACGGGACTAGCGGGGTACAATGAGCAGTTCTTC. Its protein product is CASSLKPQTGLAGYNEQFF.

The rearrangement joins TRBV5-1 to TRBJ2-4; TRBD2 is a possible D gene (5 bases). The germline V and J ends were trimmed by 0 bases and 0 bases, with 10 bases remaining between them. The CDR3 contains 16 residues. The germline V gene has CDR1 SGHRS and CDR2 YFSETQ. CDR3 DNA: TGCGCCAGCAGCTTGGAACCCGGAGGAGCCAAAAACATTCAGTACTTC. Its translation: CASSLEPGGAKNIQYF.

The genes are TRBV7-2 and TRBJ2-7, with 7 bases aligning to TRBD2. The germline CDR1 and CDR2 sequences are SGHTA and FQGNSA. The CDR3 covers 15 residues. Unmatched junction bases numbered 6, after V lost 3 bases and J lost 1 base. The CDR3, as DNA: TGTGCCAGCAGCTTTGGGGGGGGAGAATCCTACGAGCAGTACTTC. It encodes CASSFGGGESYEQYF. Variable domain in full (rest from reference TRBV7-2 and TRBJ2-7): GAGVSQSPSNKVTEKGKDVELRCDPISGHTALYWYRQSLGQGLEFLIYFQGNSAPDKSGLPSDRFSAERTGGSVSTLTIQRTQQEDSAVYLCASSFGGGESYEQYFGPGTRLTVT.

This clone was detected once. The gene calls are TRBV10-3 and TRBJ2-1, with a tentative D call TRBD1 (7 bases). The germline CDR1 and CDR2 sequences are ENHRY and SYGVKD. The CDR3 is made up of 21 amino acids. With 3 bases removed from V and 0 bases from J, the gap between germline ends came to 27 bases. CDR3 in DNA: TGTGCCATCAGTGACGGGGGACCCCCCATTAGGGGACAGAGCTCCTACAATGAGCAGTTCTTC. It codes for CAISDGGPPIRGQSSYNEQFF.

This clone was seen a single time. CDR3: CASRASEDTQYF. The CDR3 nucleotides read TGCGCCAGCAGGGCATCGGAGGATACGCAGTATTTT. V usage is TRBV5-1 and J usage is TRBJ2-3; D uncertain. From germline, CDR1 is SGHRS and CDR2 YFSETQ. This CDR3 is 12 amino acids long. Trimming removed 5 bases from V and 6 bases from J, with 10 bases in between. Variable domain in full (rest from reference TRBV5-1 and TRBJ2-3): KAGVTQTPRYLIKTRGQQVTLSCSPISGHRSVSWYQQTPGQGLQFLFEYFSETQRNKGNFPGRFSGRQFSNSRSEMNVSTLELGDSALYLCASRASEDTQYFGPGTRLTVL.

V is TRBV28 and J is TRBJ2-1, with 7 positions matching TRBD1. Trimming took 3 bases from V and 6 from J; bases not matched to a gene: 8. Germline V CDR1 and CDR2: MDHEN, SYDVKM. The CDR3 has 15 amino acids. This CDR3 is CASSFQGGPSNEQFF. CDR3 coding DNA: TGTGCCAGCAGTTTTCAAGGGGGCCCCTCCAATGAGCAGTTCTTC.